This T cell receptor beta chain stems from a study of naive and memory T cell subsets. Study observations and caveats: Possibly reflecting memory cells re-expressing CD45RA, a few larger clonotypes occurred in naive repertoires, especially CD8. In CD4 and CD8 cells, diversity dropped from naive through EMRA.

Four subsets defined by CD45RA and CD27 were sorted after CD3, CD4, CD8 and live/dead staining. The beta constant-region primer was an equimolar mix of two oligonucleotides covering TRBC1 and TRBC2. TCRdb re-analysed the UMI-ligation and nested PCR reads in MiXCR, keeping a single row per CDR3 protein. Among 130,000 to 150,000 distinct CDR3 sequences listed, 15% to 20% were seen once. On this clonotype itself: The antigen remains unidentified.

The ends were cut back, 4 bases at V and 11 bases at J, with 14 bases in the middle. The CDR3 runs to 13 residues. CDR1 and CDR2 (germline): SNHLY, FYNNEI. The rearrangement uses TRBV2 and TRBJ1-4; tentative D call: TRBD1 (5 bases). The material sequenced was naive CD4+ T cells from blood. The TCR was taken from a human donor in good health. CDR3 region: CASSGDLPGKLFF. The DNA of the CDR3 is TGTGCCAGCAGTGGGGACCTCCCTGGGAAACTGTTTTTT.